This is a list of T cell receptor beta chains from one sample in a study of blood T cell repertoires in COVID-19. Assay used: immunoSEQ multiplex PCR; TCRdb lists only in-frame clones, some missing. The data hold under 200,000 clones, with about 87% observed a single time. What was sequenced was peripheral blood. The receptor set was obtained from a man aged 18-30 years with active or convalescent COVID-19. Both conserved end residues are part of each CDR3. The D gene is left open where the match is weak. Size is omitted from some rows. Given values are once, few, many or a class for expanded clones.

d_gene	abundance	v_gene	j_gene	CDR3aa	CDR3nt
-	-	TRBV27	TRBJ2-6	CASRPGWVGANVLTF	TGTGCCAGCAGGCCGGGGTGGGTTGGGGCCAACGTCCTGACTTTC
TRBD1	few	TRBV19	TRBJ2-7	CASSIRTGAYEQYF	TGTGCCAGTAGTATCAGGACAGGGGCGTACGAGCAGTACTTC
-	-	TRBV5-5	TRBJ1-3	CASDQALSGNTIYF	TGTGCCAGCGATCAGGCGCTCTCTGGAAACACCATATATTTT
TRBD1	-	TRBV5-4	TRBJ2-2	CASSGDRVWNTGELFF	TGTGCCAGCAGCGGAGACAGGGTGTGGAACACCGGGGAGCTGTTTTTT
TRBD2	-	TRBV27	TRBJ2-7	CASGLLSGKGSYEQYF	TGTGCCAGCGGTCTCTTGAGCGGGAAGGGGAGTTACGAGCAGTACTTC
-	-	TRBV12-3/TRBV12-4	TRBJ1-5	CASSSGIDQPQHF	TGTGCCAGCTCCTCAGGCATAGATCAGCCCCAGCATTTT
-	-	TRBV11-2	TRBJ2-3	CASSLGGDTQYF	TGTGCCAGCAGCTTAGGCGGAGATACGCAGTATTTT
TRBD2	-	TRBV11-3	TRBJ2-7	CASSQAGFTYEQYF	TGTGCCAGCAGCCAAGCGGGGTTCACCTACGAGCAGTACTTC
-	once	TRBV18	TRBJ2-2	CASSPAGSGELFF	TGTGCCAGCTCACCAGCGGGCTCCGGGGAGCTGTTTTTT
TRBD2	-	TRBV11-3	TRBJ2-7	CASSRPREDSYEQYF	TGTGCCAGCAGCCGCCCGCGGGAGGACTCCTACGAGCAGTACTTC
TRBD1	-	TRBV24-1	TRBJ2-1	CATSDITGEYNEQFF	TGTGCCACCAGTGATATTACAGGGGAATACAATGAGCAGTTCTTC
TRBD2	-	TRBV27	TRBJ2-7	CASMRAGVRYEQYF	TGTGCCAGCATGCGAGCGGGAGTCCGGTACGAGCAGTACTTC
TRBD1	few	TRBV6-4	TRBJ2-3	CATAGTGGATDTQYF	TGTGCCACCGCCGGGACAGGGGGCGCAACAGATACGCAGTATTTT
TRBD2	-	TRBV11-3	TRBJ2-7	CASTPGLAYEQYF	TGTGCCAGCACCCCGGGACTAGCGTACGAGCAGTACTTC
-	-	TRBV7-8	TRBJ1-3	CASSLGQANSGNTIYF	TGTGCCAGCAGCTTAGGGCAGGCAAACTCTGGAAACACCATATATTTT
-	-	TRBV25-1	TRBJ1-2	CASSDRGGSLYGYTF	TGTGCCAGCAGTGATCGTGGCGGTTCTCTTTATGGCTACACCTTC
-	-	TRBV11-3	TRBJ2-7	CASSPPGLYYEQYF	TGTGCCAGCAGCCCGCCGGGACTGTACTACGAGCAGTACTTC
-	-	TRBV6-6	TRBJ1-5	CASSYSRVGQPQHF	TGTGCCAGCAGTTACTCCCGCGTCGGGCAGCCCCAGCATTTT
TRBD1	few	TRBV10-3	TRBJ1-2	CAISPGQSNYGYTF	TGTGCCATCAGCCCGGGACAGTCTAACTATGGCTACACCTTC
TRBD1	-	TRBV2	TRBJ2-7	CASSVGTGGSYEQYF	TGTGCCAGCAGTGTTGGGACAGGGGGCTCCTACGAGCAGTACTTC
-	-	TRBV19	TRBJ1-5	CASQWTVHNSNQPQHF	TGTGCCAGCCAATGGACAGTTCATAATAGCAATCAGCCCCAGCATTTT
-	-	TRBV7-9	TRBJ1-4	CASSLATTITEKLFF	TGTGCCAGCAGCTTAGCTACTACGATTACTGAAAAACTGTTTTTT
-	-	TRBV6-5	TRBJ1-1	CASSSTGAEAFF	TGTGCCAGCAGTAGTACAGGCGCTGAAGCTTTCTTT
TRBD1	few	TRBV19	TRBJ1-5	CASNTWTGTGQPQHF	TGTGCCAGTAATACCTGGACAGGGACGGGGCAGCCCCAGCATTTT
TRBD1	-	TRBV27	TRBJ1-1	CASSPYSGTGIEAFF	TGTGCCAGCAGTCCATATTCCGGGACAGGGATTGAAGCTTTCTTT
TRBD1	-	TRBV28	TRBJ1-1	CASESGTGIGTEAFF	TGTGCCAGCGAGTCCGGGACAGGGATCGGCACTGAAGCTTTCTTT
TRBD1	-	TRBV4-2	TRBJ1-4	CASSQDGQGGEKLFF	TGTGCCAGCAGCCAAGACGGGCAGGGGGGTGAAAAACTGTTTTTT
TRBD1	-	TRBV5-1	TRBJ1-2	CASSLEGTGLDGYTF	TGCGCCAGCAGCTTGGAGGGGACAGGATTGGATGGCTACACCTTC
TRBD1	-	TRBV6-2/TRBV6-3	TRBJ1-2	CASSTGQGGGYTF	TGTGCCAGCAGCACCGGACAGGGCGGCGGCTACACCTTC
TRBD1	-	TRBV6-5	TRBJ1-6	CASSYSLTGANSPLHF	TGTGCCAGCAGTTACTCGCTGACAGGGGCGAATTCACCCCTCCACTTT
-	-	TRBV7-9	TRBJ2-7	CASSLSGLRTYEQYF	TGTGCCAGCAGCTTATCGGGACTCCGGACCTACGAGCAGTACTTC
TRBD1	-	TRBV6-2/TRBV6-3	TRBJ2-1	CASSYGTGGSYNEQFF	TGTGCCAGCAGTTATGGTACAGGGGGCTCCTACAATGAGCAGTTCTTC
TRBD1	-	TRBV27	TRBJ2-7	CASSSSGTGRYEQYF	TGTGCCAGCAGTTCCTCCGGGACAGGGCGATACGAGCAGTACTTC
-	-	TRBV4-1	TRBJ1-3	CASSPRSVGEGNTIYF	TGCGCCAGCAGCCCCCGGAGTGTGGGAGAGGGAAACACCATATATTTT
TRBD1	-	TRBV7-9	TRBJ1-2	CASSPGTGLGYTF	TGTGCCAGCAGCCCCGGGACAGGTCTAGGCTACACCTTC
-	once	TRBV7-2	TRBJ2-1	CASSFGLVRGDEQFF	TGTGCCAGCAGCTTCGGACTGGTCCGAGGCGATGAGCAGTTCTTC
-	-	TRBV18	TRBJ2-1	CASSPPLQVKANEQFF	TGTGCCAGCTCACCACCATTACAGGTGAAGGCAAATGAGCAGTTCTTC
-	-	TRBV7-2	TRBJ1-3	CASSPLIVSGNTIYF	TGTGCCAGCAGCCCGCTCATAGTATCTGGAAACACCATATATTTT
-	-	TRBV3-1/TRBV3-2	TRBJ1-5	CASSQASSSNQPQHF	TGTGCCAGCAGCCAAGCGTCTAGTAGCAATCAGCCCCAGCATTTT
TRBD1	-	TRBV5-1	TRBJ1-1	CASSLPGQGVVTEAFF	TGCGCCAGCAGCTTGCCGGGACAGGGGGTCGTCACTGAAGCTTTCTTT
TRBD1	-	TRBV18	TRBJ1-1	CASQSPRGVSTEAFF	TGTGCCAGCCAATCACCCAGGGGGGTGAGCACTGAAGCTTTCTTT
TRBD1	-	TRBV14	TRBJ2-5	CASSQDRRTGGETQYF	TGTGCCAGCAGCCAAGATCGCCGGACAGGGGGAGAGACCCAGTACTTC
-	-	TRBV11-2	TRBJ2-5	CASSLGTSSETQYF	TGTGCCAGCAGCTTAGGAACTAGCAGTGAGACCCAGTACTTC
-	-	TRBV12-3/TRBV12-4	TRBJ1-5	CASSPSAGQPQHF	TGTGCCAGCAGCCCCTCCGCAGGTCAGCCCCAGCATTTT
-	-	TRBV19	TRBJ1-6	CASSREEHSYNSPLHF	TGTGCCAGTAGTAGGGAGGAACACTCCTATAATTCACCCCTCCACTTT
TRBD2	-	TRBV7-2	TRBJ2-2	CASSSRGGITGELFF	TGTGCCAGCAGCTCCCGCGGGGGAATCACCGGGGAGCTGTTTTTT
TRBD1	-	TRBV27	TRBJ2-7	CASSWDRTYEQYF	TGTGCCAGCAGTTGGGACAGAACCTACGAGCAGTACTTC
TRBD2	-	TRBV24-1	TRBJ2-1	CATSGRGTSGYNEQFF	TGTGCCACCAGTGGTCGAGGGACTAGCGGTTACAATGAGCAGTTCTTC
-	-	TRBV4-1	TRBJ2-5	CASSQGREETQYF	TGCGCCAGCAGCCAAGGCAGGGAAGAGACCCAGTACTTC
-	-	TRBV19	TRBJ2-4	CASSIRGQSAKNIQYF	TGTGCCAGTAGTATACGTGGGCAGTCTGCCAAAAACATTCAGTACTTC
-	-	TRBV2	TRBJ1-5	CASTRQTSNQPQHF	TGTGCCAGCACGCGGCAGACTAGCAATCAGCCCCAGCATTTT
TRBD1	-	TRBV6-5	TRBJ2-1	CASSSGDRGNEQFF	TGTGCCAGCAGTTCGGGGGACAGGGGCAATGAGCAGTTCTTC
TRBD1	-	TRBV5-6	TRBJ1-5	CASSLWEQGVQPQHF	TGTGCCAGCAGCTTGTGGGAACAGGGGGTACAGCCCCAGCATTTT
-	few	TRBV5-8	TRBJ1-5	CASSLGSLAINQPQHF	TGTGCCAGCAGCTTGGGCAGTCTAGCCATCAATCAGCCCCAGCATTTT
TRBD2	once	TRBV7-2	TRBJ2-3	CASSYRGRLAEHTDTQYF	TGTGCCAGCAGCTACCGAGGGAGACTAGCGGAACACACAGATACGCAGTATTTT
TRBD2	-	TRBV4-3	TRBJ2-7	CASSLKSGTSYEQYF	TGCGCCAGCAGCCTCAAGAGCGGGACCTCCTACGAGCAGTACTTC
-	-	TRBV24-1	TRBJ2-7	CATSDPGFYEQYF	TGTGCCACCAGTGATCCGGGATTTTACGAGCAGTACTTC
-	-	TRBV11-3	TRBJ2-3	CASSLAGRRRDTQYF	TGTGCCAGCAGCTTAGCAGGGCGGCGGCGAGATACGCAGTATTTT
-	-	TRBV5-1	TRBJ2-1	CASSLDPEPYNEQFF	TGCGCCAGCAGCTTGGATCCCGAGCCCTACAATGAGCAGTTCTTC